These 12 T cell receptor beta chains were all obtained from the same sample, sequenced in a study of shared clonotypes between healthy human individuals. Here immunoSEQ multiplex PCR was the method, and the copy in TCRdb shows in-frame clones only, minus some. The sample shows roughly 2.1 million clones, under 95% of them seen only once. It was CD45RO-negative cells, positively selected for CCR7, that made up naive CD8 cells, with terminally differentiated effector memory CD45RA+ cells excluded. Sequencing input: naive CD8+ T cells from PBMCs. These receptor sequences come from a man aged 18-30 years in good health. Some clones in this sample may be carry-over from other donors' samples.

The chain employs TRBV20-1 and TRBJ1-1, with a weak D call TRBD1 (5 bases). Germline CDR1 DFQATT, CDR2 SNEGSKA (reference sequence). The length of the CDR3 is 11 residues. CDR3 protein: CTAAGGTEAFF. In DNA, the CDR3 is TGCACCGCCGCGGGGGGCACTGAAGCTTTCTTT.

The genes are TRBV7-9 and TRBJ1-1; tentatively, D is TRBD1 (5 bases). V gave up 3 bases and J gave up 3 bases, with 14 bases separating them. The CDR3 runs 15 residues. Germline CDR1 SEHNR, CDR2 FQNEAQ (reference sequence). The CDR3 DNA reads TGTGCCAGCAGCTTGGGGGTCGGGCGGTACACTGAAGCTTTCTTT. It is translated as CASSLGVGRYTEAFF.

The V call is TRBV27, the J call TRBJ1-2, with TRBD1 matching over 8 bases. Germline V gene lookup returns CDR1 MNHEY and CDR2 SMNVEV (reference sequence). CDR3 length: 14 residues. V lost 4 bases to trimming and J lost 3 bases; unmatched junction nucleotides: 4. In DNA, the CDR3 is TGTGCCAGCAGTTCTGTGACAGGGGACTATGGCTACACCTTC. Protein: CASSSVTGDYGYTF.

This clone was counted once. This chain links TRBV28 with TRBJ1-2, with 7 bases lining up with TRBD1. Unmatched junction bases numbered 12, after V lost 3 bases and J lost 5 bases. CDR1 is MDHEN, CDR2 SYDVKM, per germline. This CDR3 has 16 amino acids. The CDR3: CASSFRAGGWGYGYTF. The CDR3 DNA reads TGTGCCAGCAGTTTTAGGGCAGGGGGTTGGGGGTATGGCTACACCTTC.

The chain employs TRBV27 and TRBJ2-1; TRBD1 matches at 9 bases. The V gene's germline CDR1 is MNHEY and CDR2 SMNVEV (reference sequence). V dropped 5 bases and J dropped 4; count of bases not matched to a gene: 9. CDR3 length: 16 amino acids. The CDR3 DNA sequence: TGTGCCAGCAGTCCCTTGACAGGGGGTGGTTACAATGAGCAGTTCTTC. Residues: CASSPLTGGGYNEQFF.

This chain links TRBV18 with TRBJ1-1; no reliable D call. V was pared by 3 bases and J by 1 base, with 12 bases between. This CDR3 contains 15 residues. Germline V gene sequence: CDR1 KGHSH, CDR2 LQKENI. CDR3 amino acids: CASSPPGEPNTEAFF. CDR3 in DNA: TGTGCCAGCTCACCGCCCGGAGAGCCGAACACTGAAGCTTTCTTT.

V is TRBV19 and J is TRBJ2-1; D gene ambiguous. V dropped 3 bases and J dropped 10 bases, with 13 bases sitting between them. The CDR3 is 13 amino acids. The germline CDR1 and CDR2 sequences are LNHDA and SQIVND (reference sequence). This chain's CDR3 is CASSIWGSGEQFF. The CDR3 DNA is TGTGCCAGTAGTATTTGGGGAAGTGGCGAGCAGTTCTTC.

The CDR3 is CASSIRPLGQQETQYF. Here the CDR3 DNA reads TGTGCCAGTAGTATACGTCCCTTGGGACAGCAAGAGACCCAGTACTTC. The rearrangement joins TRBV19 to TRBJ2-5; 7 bases align to TRBD1. Germline lookup yields CDR1 LNHDA and CDR2 SQIVND (reference sequence). V lost 2 bases, J lost 2 bases, and 8 bases stayed unmatched. There are 16 residues in the CDR3.

With regard to this clone: The same CDR3 arises from other DNA sequences in this sample as well. The chain links TRBV28 to TRBJ2-4; unclear D gene. CDR1 and CDR2 (germline): MDHEN, SYDVKM. The CDR3 spans 13 residues. V gave up 3 bases and J gave up 4 bases, with 7 bases separating them. The CDR3 region has the DNA TGTGCCAGCAGTTTGGGAACTAAAAACATTCAGTACTTC. Protein: CASSLGTKNIQYF.

V gene TRBV7-9 combines with J gene TRBJ2-3; D call uncertain. The CDR3 contains 17 residues. Trimming pared 3 bases from V and 0 bases from J, leaving 16 bases between. Germline V gives CDR1 SEHNR, CDR2 FQNEAQ (reference sequence). CDR3 sequence (DNA): TGTGCCAGCAGCTTTATCGAGGACGATGCGAGCACAGATACGCAGTATTTT. This codes for CASSFIEDDASTDTQYF.

The chain recombines TRBV7-6 with TRBJ2-7; D gene ambiguous. Germline V gene data show CDR1 as SGHVS and CDR2 as FNYEAQ. V was trimmed by 5 bases and J by 7 bases, leaving 18 bases between them. This CDR3 region has 14 residues. Written as DNA, the CDR3 is TGTGCCAGCAGCCCAATCGCGGTAGTCGGTGAGCAGTACTTC. Translated: CASSPIAVVGEQYF.

The chain has TRBV4-1 and TRBJ2-7; D gene ambiguous. There are 15 residues in the CDR3. V lost 1 base, J lost 7 bases, and 17 bases lay in between. The germline gives CDR1 MGHRA, CDR2 YSYEKL. The CDR3 nucleotides read TGCGCCAGCAGCCAAGCCGACGCGGTCGTGGATGAGCAGTACTTC. This gives the protein CASSQADAVVDEQYF.